Sequencing of this T cell receptor (beta chain) was carried out in a study of blood T cell repertoires in COVID-19. Study at large: Acute and convalescent COVID-19 specimens originated in the United States, Italy and Spain. T cells, B-cell-depleted T cells, or PBMCs supplied cDNA or gDNA.

Germline values: CDR1 LGHDT, CDR2 YNNKEL (reference sequence). CDR3 size: 14 residues. Deletions cut 5 bases from V and 8 bases from J, with 16 bases between. In the authors' methods: Researchers report that nucleated cell counts were estimated from reference gene primer amplification. Here immunoSEQ multiplex PCR was the method, and the copy in TCRdb shows in-frame clones only, minus some. The V and J calls and clone size come from that table; D and trimming were worked out from the DNA. The sample lists around 62,000 clones, 70% to 90% occurring once. Sequenced sample: peripheral blood. The receptor comes from a woman aged 60-70 years with acute or convalescent COVID-19. The chain combines TRBV3-1 (or the pseudogene TRBV3-2) with TRBJ2-1; D uncertain. The DNA of the CDR3 is TGTGCCAGCAGCTTACGACACGCACTCGATGAGCAGTTCTTC. It translates to CASSLRHALDEQFF.